This is a list of T cell receptor beta chains from one sample in a study of identical twins. TCRdb used MiXCR to reprocess the 5' RACE reads, holding one entry per CDR3 protein. The table lists just under 550,000 distinct CDR3 sequences, around 15% of them singletons. The sample was also linked to a second study, of yellow fever vaccine responses in identical twins.

Material for sequencing was CD4+ T cells sorted from blood. Every receptor here comes from a woman aged 18-35 years in good health. CDR3s include the opening cysteine and the closing phenylalanine or tryptophan. The D gene is left open where the match is weak. Some rows mark clone size as missing; the rest say once, few, many or name a class of expanded clone.

d_gene	abundance	j_gene	v_gene	CDR3aa	CDR3nt
TRBD2	-	TRBJ2-1	TRBV27	CASSTQPLSGKDNEQFF	TGTGCCAGCAGTACTCAACCTCTGAGCGGGAAGGACAATGAGCAGTTCTTC
-	-	TRBJ1-6	TRBV24-1	CATILEHVSFDSPLHF	TGTGCCACCATTTTAGAACACGTGAGTTTTGATTCACCCCTCCACTTT
TRBD2	-	TRBJ2-1	TRBV7-9	CASSSTGVAGGNEQFF	TGTGCCAGCAGCTCCACCGGTGTAGCGGGGGGGAATGAGCAGTTCTTC
-	few	TRBJ1-1	TRBV28	CASSLRGPDNTEAFF	TGTGCCAGCAGTTTAAGGGGCCCAGATAACACTGAAGCTTTCTTT
-	-	TRBJ1-1	TRBV24-1	CATSDLQLWFF	TGTGCCACCAGTGATTTGCAACTATGGTTCTTT
-	few	TRBJ2-7	TRBV6-2/TRBV6-3	CASSFAHYEQYF	TGTGCCAGCAGTTTTGCCCACTACGAGCAGTACTTC
TRBD1	many	TRBJ2-1	TRBV7-9	CASSRTGNEQFF	TGTGCCAGCAGCCGGACAGGGAATGAGCAGTTCTTC
-	-	TRBJ1-3	TRBV20-1	CSAREQGNTIYF	TGCAGTGCTAGAGAACAGGGAAACACCATATATTTT
-	many	TRBJ2-5	TRBV5-1	CASSLETSYQETQYF	TGCGCCAGCAGCTTGGAGACTTCTTACCAAGAGACCCAGTACTTC
TRBD1	-	TRBJ1-3	TRBV6-1	CASSRTGSGNTIYF	TGTGCCAGCAGCCGGACAGGGTCTGGAAACACCATATATTTT
-	-	TRBJ2-3	TRBV20-1	CSAITVNTDTQYF	TGCAGTGCTATAACCGTGAACACAGATACGCAGTATTTT
-	-	TRBJ2-5	TRBV7-7	CASSLGLAYNQETQYF	TGTGCCAGCAGCTTAGGTCTAGCGTACAACCAAGAGACCCAGTACTTC
TRBD2	many	TRBJ2-2	TRBV5-1	CASSPLAGGPNTGELFF	TGCGCCAGCAGCCCTCTAGCGGGGGGCCCGAACACCGGGGAGCTGTTTTTT
-	-	TRBJ2-3	TRBV24-1	CATSDSDRDTQYF	TGTGCCACCAGTGATTCAGACAGAGATACGCAGTATTTT
-	few	TRBJ2-1	TRBV14	CASSQTRTAYNEQFF	TGTGCCAGCAGCCAAACTCGGACAGCCTACAATGAGCAGTTCTTC